A selection of T cell receptor beta chains follows, all from one sample in a study of blood T cells in healthy people across ages. TCRdb redid the calling of the 5' RACE reads with MiXCR, one entry per CDR3 protein. The sample shows approximately 1,000,000 distinct CDR3 sequences, about two fifths of them seen only once. Sample: blood. The receptors shown here come from a man between 18 and 29 years old in good health. CDR3s include the opening cysteine and the closing phenylalanine or tryptophan. D genes are given only for firm matches. Clone sizes are given selectively: once, few, many, or a class where the clone is expanded.

TRBJ2-5 TRBD2 few TRBV7-6 CASSPFTSGQETQYF TGTGCCAGCAGCCCCTTTACTAGCGGACAAGAGACCCAGTACTTC
TRBJ2-3 TRBD2 - TRBV5-1 CASRRGGGTDTQYF TGCGCCAGCAGACGCGGGGGAGGCACAGATACGCAGTATTTT
TRBJ1-2 - many TRBV29-1 CSVEAGYYGYTF TGCAGCGTTGAAGCTGGGTACTATGGCTACACCTTC
TRBJ2-2 TRBD2 - TRBV24-1 CATSDSRGGHTGELFF TGTGCCACCAGTGATTCCCGGGGGGGCCACACCGGGGAGCTGTTTTTT
TRBJ2-2 TRBD1 few TRBV27 CASSFGTGTRELFF TGTGCCAGCAGTTTTGGGACAGGGACCCGGGAGCTGTTTTTT
TRBJ2-1 - - TRBV6-5 CASSYKQGYNNEQFF TGTGCCAGCAGTTACAAGCAGGGGTACAACAATGAGCAGTTCTTC
TRBJ1-1 - - TRBV28 CASSYVDGLTMNTEAFF TGTGCCAGCAGTTACGTCGACGGCCTGACCATGAACACTGAAGCTTTCTTT
TRBJ2-7 - - TRBV3-1 CASSPLTPSYYNEQYF TGTGCCAGCAGCCCTCTTACTCCGTCGTACTACAATGAGCAGTACTTC
TRBJ2-3 - - TRBV2 CASSIRGWDTQYF TGTGCCAGCAGTATCAGGGGATGGGATACGCAGTATTTT
TRBJ2-7 - many TRBV12-3/TRBV12-4 CASSLGLYEQYF TGTGCCAGCAGTTTAGGGTTATACGAGCAGTACTTC
TRBJ2-1 - few TRBV20-1 CSARDPGGPYNEQFF TGCAGTGCTAGAGATCCCGGGGGCCCCTACAATGAGCAGTTCTTC
TRBJ2-5 - few TRBV6-2/TRBV6-3 CASSQSGQTVQYF TGTGCCAGCAGCCAATCCGGACAGACAGTGCAGTACTTC
TRBJ2-3 TRBD2 few TRBV4-3 CASSHRLADTQYF TGCGCCAGCAGCCACAGACTAGCGGATACGCAGTATTTT
TRBJ2-2 - few TRBV15 CATSKEIWQSNTGELFF TGTGCCACCAGCAAAGAGATCTGGCAGTCGAACACCGGGGAGCTGTTTTTT
TRBJ2-5 - few TRBV7-9 CASRDHGLGETQYF TGTGCCAGCAGAGACCACGGGTTAGGGGAGACCCAGTACTTC
TRBJ2-5 - - TRBV2 CASSGQGVETQYF TGTGCCAGCAGTGGTCAGGGTGTAGAGACCCAGTACTTC
TRBJ2-3 TRBD1 few TRBV9 CASAWGTENTDTQYF TGTGCCAGCGCGTGGGGGACAGAGAACACAGATACGCAGTATTTT
TRBJ2-7 - - TRBV4-2 CDSSQEFDGQGDYEQYF TGTGACAGCAGCCAAGAATTCGATGGGCAGGGTGACTACGAGCAGTACTTC
TRBJ2-1 - - TRBV4-1 CASSQDGTPSSYNEQFF TGCGCCAGCAGCCAAGACGGGACCCCGAGCTCCTACAATGAGCAGTTCTTC
TRBJ2-6 - - TRBV4-3 CASSQLTYPSGANVLTF TGCGCCAGCAGCCAGTTGACATATCCATCTGGGGCCAACGTCCTGACTTTC
TRBJ1-1 TRBD1 few TRBV7-8 CASTAWMGQGAFF TGTGCCAGCACCGCATGGATGGGACAGGGAGCTTTCTTT
TRBJ2-7 - - TRBV27 CASRRTRGNEQYF TGTGCCAGCAGACGCACGCGGGGTAACGAGCAGTACTTC
TRBJ1-2 TRBD1 - TRBV6-1 CASAPRRTGVGTNYGYTF TGTGCCAGCGCGCCACGACGGACAGGGGTAGGGACTAACTATGGCTACACCTTC
TRBJ2-5 TRBD1 - TRBV20-1 CSARLTGRVETQYF TGCAGTGCTAGACTGACAGGGAGAGTGGAGACCCAGTACTTC